This T cell receptor (beta chain) originates from a study of blood T cell repertoires in COVID-19. The CDR3 runs to 15 residues. The junction had 8 bases not matched to a gene; V was cut back by 6 bases and J by 5 bases. Per the germline V gene, CDR1 is SNHLY and CDR2 is FYNNEI. The data were produced by immunoSEQ multiplex PCR, yet TCRdb's version contains in-frame clones alone and is incomplete. The sample shows roughly 130,000 clones, about 79% of them seen only once. Participants' own reports of clinical history determined their cohort assignment. This clone was recorded at least ten times. The sequenced sample was PBMCs or T cells enriched from blood (not recorded which). This sequence joins TRBV2 and TRBJ1-5, with 9 bases aligning to TRBD1. This sequence was found in a man aged 45 to 65 who had recovered from COVID-19. The CDR3 is CASRPTGGGDQPQHF. In nucleotides, the CDR3 is TGTGCCAGCAGGCCCACAGGGGGCGGTGATCAGCCCCAGCATTTT.